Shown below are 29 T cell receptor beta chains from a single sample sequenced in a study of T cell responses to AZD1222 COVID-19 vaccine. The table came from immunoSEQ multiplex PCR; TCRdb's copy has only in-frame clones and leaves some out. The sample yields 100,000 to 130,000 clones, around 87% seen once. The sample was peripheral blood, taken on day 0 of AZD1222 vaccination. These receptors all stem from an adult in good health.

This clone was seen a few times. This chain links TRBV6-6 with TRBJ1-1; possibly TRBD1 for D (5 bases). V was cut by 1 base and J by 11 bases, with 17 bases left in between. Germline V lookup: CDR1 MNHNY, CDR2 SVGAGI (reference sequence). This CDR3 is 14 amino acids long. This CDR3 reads CASSYLSAGQEAFF. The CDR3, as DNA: TGTGCCAGCAGTTACTTGTCGGCAGGGCAGGAGGCTTTCTTT.

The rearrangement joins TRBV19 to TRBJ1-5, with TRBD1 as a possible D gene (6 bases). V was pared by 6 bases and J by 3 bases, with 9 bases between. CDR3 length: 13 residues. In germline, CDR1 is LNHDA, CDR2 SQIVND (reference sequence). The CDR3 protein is CASSAGANQPQHF. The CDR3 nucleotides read TGTGCCAGTAGCGCAGGGGCCAATCAGCCCCAGCATTTT.

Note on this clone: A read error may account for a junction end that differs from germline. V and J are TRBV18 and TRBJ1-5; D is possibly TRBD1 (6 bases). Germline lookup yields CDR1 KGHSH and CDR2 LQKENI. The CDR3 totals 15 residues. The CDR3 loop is CASSPQGMGNQPQHF. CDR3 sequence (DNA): TGTGCCAGCTCTCCACAGGGAATGGGCAATCAGCCCCAGCATTTT.

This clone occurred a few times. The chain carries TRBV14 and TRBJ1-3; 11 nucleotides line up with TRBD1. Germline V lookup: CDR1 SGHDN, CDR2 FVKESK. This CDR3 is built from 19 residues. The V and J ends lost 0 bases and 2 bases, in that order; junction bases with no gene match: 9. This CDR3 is CASSQDGRTGGFAGNTIYF. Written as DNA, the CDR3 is TGTGCCAGCAGCCAAGACGGGAGGACAGGGGGCTTTGCTGGAAACACCATATATTTT.

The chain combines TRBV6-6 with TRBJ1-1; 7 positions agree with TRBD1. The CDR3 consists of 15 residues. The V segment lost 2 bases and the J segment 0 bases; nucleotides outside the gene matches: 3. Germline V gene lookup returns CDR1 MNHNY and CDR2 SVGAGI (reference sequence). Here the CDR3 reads CASSYPTGLNTEAFF. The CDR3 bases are TGTGCCAGCAGTTACCCGACAGGGTTGAACACTGAAGCTTTCTTT.

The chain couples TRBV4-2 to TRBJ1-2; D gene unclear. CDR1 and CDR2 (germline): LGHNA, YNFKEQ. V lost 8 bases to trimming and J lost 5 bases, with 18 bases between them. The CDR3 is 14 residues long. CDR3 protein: CASWNPGARYGYTF. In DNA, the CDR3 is TGTGCCAGCTGGAACCCGGGCGCCCGGTATGGCTACACCTTC.

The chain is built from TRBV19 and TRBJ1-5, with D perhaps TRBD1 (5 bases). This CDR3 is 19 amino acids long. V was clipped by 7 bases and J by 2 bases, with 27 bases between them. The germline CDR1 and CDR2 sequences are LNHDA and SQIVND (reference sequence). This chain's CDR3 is CASTLNRGDSPAGNQPQHF. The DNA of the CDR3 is TGTGCCAGTACTCTTAATCGGGGGGACTCCCCCGCCGGCAATCAGCCCCAGCATTTT.

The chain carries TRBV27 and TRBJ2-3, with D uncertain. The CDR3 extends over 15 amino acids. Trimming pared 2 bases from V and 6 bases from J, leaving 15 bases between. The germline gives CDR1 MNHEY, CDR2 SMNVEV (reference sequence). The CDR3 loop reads CASSLTTSGADTQYF. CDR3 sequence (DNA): TGTGCCAGCAGTTTAACGACCTCAGGTGCGGATACGCAGTATTTT.

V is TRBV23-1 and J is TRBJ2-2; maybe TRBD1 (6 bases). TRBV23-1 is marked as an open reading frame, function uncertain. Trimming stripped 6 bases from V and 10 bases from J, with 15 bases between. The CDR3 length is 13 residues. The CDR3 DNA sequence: TGCGCCAGCAGCAGTTGGACAGTCCAGGAGCTGTTTTTT. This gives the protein CASSSWTVQELFF.

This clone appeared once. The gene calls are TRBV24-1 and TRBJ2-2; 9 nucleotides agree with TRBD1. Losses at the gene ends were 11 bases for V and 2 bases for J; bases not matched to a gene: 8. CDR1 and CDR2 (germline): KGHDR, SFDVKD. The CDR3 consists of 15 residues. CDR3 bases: TGTGCCATCCAGGGGACAGGGATAAACACCGGGGAGCTGTTTTTT. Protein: CAIQGTGINTGELFF.

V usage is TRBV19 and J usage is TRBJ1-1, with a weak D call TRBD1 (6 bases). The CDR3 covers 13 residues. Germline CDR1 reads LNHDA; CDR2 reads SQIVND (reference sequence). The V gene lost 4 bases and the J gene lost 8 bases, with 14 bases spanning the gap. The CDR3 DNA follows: TGTGCCAGTAGTACCTTACAGGGTACCGAAGCTTTCTTT. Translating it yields CASSTLQGTEAFF.

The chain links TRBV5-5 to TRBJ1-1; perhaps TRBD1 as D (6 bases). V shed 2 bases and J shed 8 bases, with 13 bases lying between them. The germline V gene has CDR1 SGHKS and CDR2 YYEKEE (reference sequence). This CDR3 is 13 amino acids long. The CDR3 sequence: CASSLGGAPEAFF. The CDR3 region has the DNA TGTGCCAGCAGCTTAGGGGGGGCCCCAGAAGCTTTCTTT.

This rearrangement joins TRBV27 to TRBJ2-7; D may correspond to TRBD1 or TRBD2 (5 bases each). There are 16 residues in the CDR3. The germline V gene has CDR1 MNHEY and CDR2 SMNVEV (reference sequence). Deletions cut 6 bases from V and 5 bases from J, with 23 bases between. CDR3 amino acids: CASSRRPRVGTDEQYF. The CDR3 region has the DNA TGTGCCAGCAGCCGTCGCCCGAGGGTGGGGACGGACGAGCAGTACTTC.

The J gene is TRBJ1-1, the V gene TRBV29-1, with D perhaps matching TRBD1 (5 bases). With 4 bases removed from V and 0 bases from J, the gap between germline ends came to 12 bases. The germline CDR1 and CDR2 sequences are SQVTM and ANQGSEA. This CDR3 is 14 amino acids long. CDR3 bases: TGCAGCGTTGTAGTAAGGGGTTTGAACACTGAAGCTTTCTTT. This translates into CSVVVRGLNTEAFF.

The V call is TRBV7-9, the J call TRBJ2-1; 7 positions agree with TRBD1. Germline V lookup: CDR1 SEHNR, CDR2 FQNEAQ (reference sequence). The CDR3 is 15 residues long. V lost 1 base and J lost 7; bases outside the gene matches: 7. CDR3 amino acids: CASSLVAGGGNEQFF. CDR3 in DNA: TGTGCCAGCAGCTTAGTGGCAGGGGGTGGGAATGAGCAGTTCTTC. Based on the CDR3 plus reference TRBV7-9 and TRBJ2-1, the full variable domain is DTGVSQNPRHKITKRGQNVTFRCDPISEHNRLYWYRQTLGQGPEFLTYFQNEAQLEKSRLLSDRFSAERPKGSFSTLEIQRTEQGDSAMYLCASSLVAGGGNEQFFGPGTRLTVL.

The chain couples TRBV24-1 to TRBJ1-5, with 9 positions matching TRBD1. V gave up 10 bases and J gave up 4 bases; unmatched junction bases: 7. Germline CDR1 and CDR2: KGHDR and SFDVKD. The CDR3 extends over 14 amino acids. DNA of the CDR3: TGTGCCACAAGACAGGGGGGTTCGAATCAGCCCCAGCATTTT. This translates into CATRQGGSNQPQHF.

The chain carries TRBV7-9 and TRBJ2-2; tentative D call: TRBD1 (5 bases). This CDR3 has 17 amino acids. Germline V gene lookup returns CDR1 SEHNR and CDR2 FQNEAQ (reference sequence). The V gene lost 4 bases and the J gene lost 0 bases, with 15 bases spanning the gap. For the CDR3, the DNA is TGTGCCAGCAGCTCCCCATTGGGGCAGTCGAACACCGGGGAGCTGTTTTTT. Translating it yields CASSSPLGQSNTGELFF.

In DNA form, the CDR3 reads TGTGCCACCAGCAGGACTAGCGGGAATCCAAGGGAGACCCAGTACTTC. Encoded protein: CATSRTSGNPRETQYF. The V and J genes are TRBV15 and TRBJ2-5, with TRBD2 identical over 11 bases. J was trimmed by 5 bases and V by 3 bases; bases with no gene match: 8. This CDR3 has 16 residues. The germline CDR1 and CDR2 sequences are LNHNV and YYDKDF (reference sequence).

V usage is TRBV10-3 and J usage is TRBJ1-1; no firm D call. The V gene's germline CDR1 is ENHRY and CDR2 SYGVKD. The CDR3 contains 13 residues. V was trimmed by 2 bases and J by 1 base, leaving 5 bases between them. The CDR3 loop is CAISEEGNTEAFF. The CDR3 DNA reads TGTGCCATCAGTGAGGAGGGGAACACTGAAGCTTTCTTT.

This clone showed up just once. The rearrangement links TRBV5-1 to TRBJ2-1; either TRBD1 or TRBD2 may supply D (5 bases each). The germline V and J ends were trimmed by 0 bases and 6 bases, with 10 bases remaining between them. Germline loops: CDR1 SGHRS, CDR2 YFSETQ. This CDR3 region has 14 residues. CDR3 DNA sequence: TGCGCCAGCAGCTTGGCCCTCGGGGCCAATGAGCAGTTCTTC. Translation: CASSLALGANEQFF.

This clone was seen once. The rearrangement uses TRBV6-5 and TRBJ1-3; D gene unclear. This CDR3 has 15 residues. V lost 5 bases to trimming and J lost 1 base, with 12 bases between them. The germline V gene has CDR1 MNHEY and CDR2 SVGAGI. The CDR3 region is CASSTETDSGNTIYF. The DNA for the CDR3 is TGTGCCAGCAGTACCGAAACAGATTCTGGAAACACCATATATTTT.

In DNA, the CDR3 is TGTGCCAGCAGCCAAGATGGGACAGTCGGTGGCTACACCTTC. Amino acid sequence: CASSQDGTVGGYTF. This rearrangement joins TRBV3-1 (or the pseudogene TRBV3-2) to TRBJ1-2; 7 bases fit TRBD1. There are 14 residues in the CDR3. In germline, CDR1 is LGHDT, CDR2 YNNKEL (reference sequence). The junction had 5 bases not matched to a gene; V was cut back by 0 bases and J by 7 bases.

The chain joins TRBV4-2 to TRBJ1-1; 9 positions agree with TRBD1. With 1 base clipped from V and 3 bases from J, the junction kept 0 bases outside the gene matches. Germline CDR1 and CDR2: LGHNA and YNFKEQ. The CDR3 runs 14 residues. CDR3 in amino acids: CASSQGQGDTEAFF. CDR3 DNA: TGTGCCAGCAGCCAAGGACAGGGGGACACTGAAGCTTTCTTT.

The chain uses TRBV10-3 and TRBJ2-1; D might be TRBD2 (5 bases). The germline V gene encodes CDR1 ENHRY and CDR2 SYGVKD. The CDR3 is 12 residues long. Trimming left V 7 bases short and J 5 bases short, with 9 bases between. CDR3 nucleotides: TGTGCCATCAAACGGGGAGACAATGAGCAGTTCTTC. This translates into CAIKRGDNEQFF.

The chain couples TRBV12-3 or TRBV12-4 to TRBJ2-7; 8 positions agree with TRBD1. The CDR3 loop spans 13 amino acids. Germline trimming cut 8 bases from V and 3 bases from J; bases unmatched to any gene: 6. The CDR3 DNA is TGTGCCAGCTGTGACAGGGGCGGCTACGAGCAGTACTTC. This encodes CASCDRGGYEQYF.

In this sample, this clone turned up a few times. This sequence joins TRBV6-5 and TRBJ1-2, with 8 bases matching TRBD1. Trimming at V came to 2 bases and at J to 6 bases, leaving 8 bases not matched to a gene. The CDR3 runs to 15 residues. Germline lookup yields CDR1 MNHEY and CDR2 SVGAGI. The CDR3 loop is CASSYEQGVFDGYTF. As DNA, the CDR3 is TGTGCCAGCAGTTACGAACAGGGGGTCTTCGATGGCTACACCTTC.

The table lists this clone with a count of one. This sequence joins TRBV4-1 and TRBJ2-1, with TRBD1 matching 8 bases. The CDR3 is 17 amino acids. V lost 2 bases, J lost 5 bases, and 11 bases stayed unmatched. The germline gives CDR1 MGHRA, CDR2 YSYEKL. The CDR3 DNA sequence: TGCGCCAGCAGCCAAAAGCCGGACAGGGTGGTAAACAATGAGCAGTTCTTC. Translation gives CASSQKPDRVVNNEQFF.

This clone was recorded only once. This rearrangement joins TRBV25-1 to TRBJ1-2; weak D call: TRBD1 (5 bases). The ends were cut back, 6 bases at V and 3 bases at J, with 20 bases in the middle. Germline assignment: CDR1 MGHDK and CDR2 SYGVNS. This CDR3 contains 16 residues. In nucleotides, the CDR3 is TGTGCCAGCAGGGGGCGGCTCCGACGCGCCGACTATGGCTACACCTTC. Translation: CASRGRLRRADYGYTF.

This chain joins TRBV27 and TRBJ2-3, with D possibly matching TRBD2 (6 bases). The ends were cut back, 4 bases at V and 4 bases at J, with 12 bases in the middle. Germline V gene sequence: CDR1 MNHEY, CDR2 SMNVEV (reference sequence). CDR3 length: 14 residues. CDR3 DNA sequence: TGTGCCAGCAGTTGGGGACTCCCGTCAGATACGCAGTATTTT. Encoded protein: CASSWGLPSDTQYF.